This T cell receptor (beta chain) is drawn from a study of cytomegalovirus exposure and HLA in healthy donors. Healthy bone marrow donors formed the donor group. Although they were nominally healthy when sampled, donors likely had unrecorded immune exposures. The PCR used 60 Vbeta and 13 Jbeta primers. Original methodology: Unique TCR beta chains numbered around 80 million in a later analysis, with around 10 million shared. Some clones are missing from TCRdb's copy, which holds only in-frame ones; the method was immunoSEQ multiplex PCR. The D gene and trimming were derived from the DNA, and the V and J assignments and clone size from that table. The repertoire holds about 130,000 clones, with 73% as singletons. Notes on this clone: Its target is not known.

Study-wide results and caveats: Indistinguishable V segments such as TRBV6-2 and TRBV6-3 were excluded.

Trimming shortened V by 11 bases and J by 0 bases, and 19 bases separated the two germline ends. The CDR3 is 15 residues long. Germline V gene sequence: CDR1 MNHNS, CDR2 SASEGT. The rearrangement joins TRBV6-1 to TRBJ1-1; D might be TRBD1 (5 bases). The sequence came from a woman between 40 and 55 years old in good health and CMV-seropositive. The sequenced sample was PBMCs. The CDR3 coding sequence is TGTGCCGGGGCAAAGGAGGGGCGCTTGAACACTGAAGCTTTCTTT. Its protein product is CAGAKEGRLNTEAFF.